The 27 T cell receptor beta chains presented below share a single source sample, sequenced in a study of CXCR3-negative and CXCR3-positive naive CD8 T cells (dated by TCRdb to between 2018 and 2021). TCRdb records NextSeq 550 as the sequencer. The Human TCR Profiling Kit (MiLaboratory) was used to prepare UMI-labeled 5' RACE TRB cDNA libraries. Once TCRdb had reprocessed the reads, it stored one entry per CDR3 protein sequence and supplied no DNA. The table kept for this sample lists thousands of distinct CDR3 sequences. The top ten clonotypes cover under 2% of the sample. What was sequenced was naive CXCR3- CD8+ T cells from blood. The sample's cell subset or site label, decoded: CD45RO-CCR7+CD27+CD95- naive CD8+ T cells lacking CXCR3 (TNR3-). These receptors were obtained from a human donor in good health. Some clones in this sample may be carry-over from other donors' samples.

The rearrangement uses TRBV9 and TRBJ2-1; the D gene TCRdb calls, TRBD2, cannot be checked with no DNA. CDR3 size: 19 residues. Germline CDR1 SGDLS, CDR2 YYNGEE. CDR3 in amino acids: CASSPLGLAGGSSYNEQFF.

The chain uses TRBV2 and TRBJ2-4; TCRdb's assignment of TRBD1 cannot be checked, as there is no DNA. Germline lookup yields CDR1 SNHLY and CDR2 FYNNEI. The CDR3 loop spans 20 amino acids. This CDR3 is CASHSRPLPGQGAVKNIQYF. Combining the CDR3 with reference TRBV2 and TRBJ2-4 gives the whole variable domain EPEVTQTPSHQVTQMGQEVILRCVPISNHLYFYWYRQILGQKVEFLVSFYNNEISEKSEIFDDQFSVERPDGSNFTLKIRSTKLEDSAMYFCASHSRPLPGQGAVKNIQYFGAGTRLSVL.

CDR3 protein: CSPVGVSYNEQFF. The chain employs TRBV20-1 and TRBJ2-1; TCRdb designates TRBD1, a call that cannot be tested without DNA. Germline lookup yields CDR1 DFQATT and CDR2 SNEGSKA (reference sequence). This CDR3 is built from 13 residues.

This clonotype ranks as medium-sized in terms of frequency. The chain combines TRBV7-9 with TRBJ1-4; TCRdb designates TRBD1, a call that cannot be tested without DNA. This CDR3 spans 14 amino acids. The germline gives CDR1 SEHNR, CDR2 FQNEAQ (reference sequence). The CDR3 protein is CASSDRLTNEKLFF.

By frequency, this clonotype registers medium-sized. The V gene is TRBV11-2, the J gene TRBJ2-5; with no DNA, the TCRdb D assignment of TRBD2 cannot be verified. Germline values: CDR1 SGHAT, CDR2 FQNNGV. This CDR3 is 16 amino acids long. CDR3 loop: CASSKEGGGARETQYF.

This clonotype ranks as medium-sized (0.01 to 0.1%) in terms of frequency. The chain employs TRBV6-6 and TRBJ1-3; there is no DNA to check the TCRdb D call of TRBD1. Germline V gives CDR1 MNHNY, CDR2 SVGAGI (reference sequence). CDR3 length: 16 amino acids. CDR3 residues: CASSYSVPGIGNTIYF.

In terms of frequency, this clonotype is medium-sized. V usage is TRBV15 and J usage is TRBJ2-7; TCRdb names TRBD1, which stays unverified in the absence of DNA. The CDR3 has 13 residues. Germline V lookup: CDR1 LNHNV, CDR2 YYDKDF (reference sequence). This CDR3 reads CATSTGRNYEQYF. Variable domain in full (rest from reference TRBV15 and TRBJ2-7): DAMVIQNPRYQVTQFGKPVTLSCSQTLNHNVMYWYQQKSSQAPKLLFHYYDKDFNNEADTPDNFQSRRPNTSFCFLDIRSPGLGDTAMYLCATSTGRNYEQYFGPGTRLTVT.

This chain joins TRBV7-8 and TRBJ2-2; the TCRdb call, TRBD1, lacks DNA for checking. There are 13 residues in the CDR3. The V gene's germline CDR1 is SGHVS and CDR2 FQNEAQ. The CDR3 protein is CASSWAGSGELFF.

This clonotype is deemed medium-sized (0.01 to 0.1%) by its frequency. This rearrangement joins TRBV24-1 to TRBJ2-3. The CDR3 is 14 residues long. Germline CDR1 reads KGHDR; CDR2 reads SFDVKD. Here the CDR3 reads CATSDYGSTDTQYF.

The V and J genes are TRBV19 and TRBJ1-1. This CDR3 is built from 15 residues. In germline, CDR1 is LNHDA, CDR2 SQIVND (reference sequence). The CDR3: CASSIDLKGYTEAFF.

By frequency, this clonotype registers medium-sized. The gene calls are TRBV7-3 and TRBJ2-1; TCRdb calls TRBD2, which cannot be checked without DNA. The V gene's germline CDR1 is SGHTA and CDR2 FQGTGA. This CDR3 region has 19 residues. CDR3 protein: CASSLIPAGADRSYNEQFF.

The chain couples TRBV5-5 to TRBJ1-2. Germline V gene lookup returns CDR1 SGHKS and CDR2 YYEKEE (reference sequence). The CDR3 length is 16 residues. The CDR3 sequence is CASSEPSGLANYGYTF.

This chain links TRBV20-1 with TRBJ2-1; TCRdb selects TRBD1, and the lack of DNA leaves this call unchecked. Looked up from germline, CDR1 is DFQATT and CDR2 is SNEGSKA (reference sequence). This CDR3 has 14 residues. The CDR3 loop reads CSARDPRAYNEQFF.

This clonotype is identified as medium-sized (0.01 to 0.1%) from frequency. The chain recombines TRBV4-1 with TRBJ2-7; TCRdb lists TRBD1, though no DNA is available to test this call. Per the germline V gene, CDR1 is MGHRA and CDR2 is YSYEKL. The CDR3 is made up of 14 amino acids. This chain's CDR3 is CASSQGTAAYEQYF.

The chain is built from TRBV4-1 and TRBJ2-1; as DNA is missing, the TRBD2 call by TCRdb cannot be tested. This CDR3 region has 16 residues. Germline CDR1 MGHRA, CDR2 YSYEKL. The CDR3 sequence: CASSQGGLAGVDEQFF.

This chain uses TRBV5-1 with TRBJ2-7; the D gene TCRdb calls, TRBD1, cannot be checked with no DNA. The CDR3 runs to 14 residues. CDR1 is SGHRS, CDR2 YFSETQ, per germline. CDR3 in amino acids: CASSPGRDNLEQYF.

This clonotype is labeled medium-sized based on frequency. The V call is TRBV20-1, the J call TRBJ1-2. The CDR3 totals 19 residues. CDR1 is DFQATT, CDR2 SNEGSKA, per germline (reference sequence). CDR3 residues: CSARGQMVAGGPFDYGYTF.

This clonotype is called medium-sized based on its frequency. This rearrangement joins TRBV7-9 to TRBJ2-3; TCRdb designates TRBD1, a call that cannot be tested without DNA. CDR3 size: 16 residues. From germline, CDR1 is SEHNR and CDR2 FQNEAQ (reference sequence). The CDR3 loop is CASSPAAPDSTDTQYF. Combining the CDR3 with reference TRBV7-9 and TRBJ2-3 gives the whole variable domain DTGVSQNPRHKITKRGQNVTFRCDPISEHNRLYWYRQTLGQGPEFLTYFQNEAQLEKSRLLSDRFSAERPKGSFSTLEIQRTEQGDSAMYLCASSPAAPDSTDTQYFGPGTRLTVL.

Measured by frequency, this clonotype is medium-sized (0.01 to 0.1%). V gene TRBV7-6 combines with J gene TRBJ2-1; TCRdb's D call of TRBD2 is untestable without DNA. In germline, CDR1 is SGHVS, CDR2 FNYEAQ. The CDR3 is 16 amino acids. CDR3: CASSLGSGSLDNEQFF.

Frequency places this clonotype as medium-sized. The V call is TRBV4-1, the J call TRBJ1-5; no DNA is available, so the TRBD1 call from TCRdb remains unchecked. The CDR3 has 16 residues. Per germline, CDR1 MGHRA and CDR2 YSYEKL. The CDR3 loop is CASSQDGGISNQPQHF.

This chain connects TRBV11-2 to TRBJ2-1. The germline V gene has CDR1 SGHAT and CDR2 FQNNGV. CDR3 length: 14 residues. Here the CDR3 reads CASSLGSPSGEQFF.

By frequency, this clonotype registers medium-sized. V and J are TRBV4-3 and TRBJ2-1; the D call from TCRdb, TRBD1, cannot be confirmed without DNA. Germline loops: CDR1 LGHNA, CDR2 YSLEER. The CDR3 has 15 amino acids. This CDR3 reads CASSQDPGTANEQFF.

The chain has TRBV29-1 and TRBJ1-1; TCRdb reports TRBD1, a call that lacks DNA to check it against. Germline-derived CDR1 and CDR2 are SQVTM and ANQGSEA. The CDR3 spans 11 residues. The CDR3 here is CSFRGPTEAFF.

This clonotype registers medium-sized by frequency. J is TRBJ2-7 and V is TRBV3-1. The CDR3 length is 13 residues. Germline CDR1 and CDR2: LGHDT and YNNKEL (reference sequence). The CDR3 spells CASSRAASYEQYF.

V usage is TRBV2 and J usage is TRBJ2-3. CDR1 is SNHLY and CDR2 is FYNNEI in the germline V gene. This CDR3 region has 15 residues. This CDR3 is CASYRVVSSTDTQYF.

The V and J genes are TRBV5-1 and TRBJ1-1. The germline gives CDR1 SGHRS, CDR2 YFSETQ. This CDR3 has 14 residues. CDR3 in amino acids: CASSSGGPNTEAFF.

This clonotype is deemed medium-sized by its frequency. The V gene is TRBV6-2 or TRBV6-3, the J gene TRBJ1-1; TCRdb names TRBD1, which stays unverified in the absence of DNA. CDR3 length: 12 amino acids. The germline gives CDR1 MNHEY, CDR2 SVGEGT. This chain's CDR3 is CASSPDRKGAFF.